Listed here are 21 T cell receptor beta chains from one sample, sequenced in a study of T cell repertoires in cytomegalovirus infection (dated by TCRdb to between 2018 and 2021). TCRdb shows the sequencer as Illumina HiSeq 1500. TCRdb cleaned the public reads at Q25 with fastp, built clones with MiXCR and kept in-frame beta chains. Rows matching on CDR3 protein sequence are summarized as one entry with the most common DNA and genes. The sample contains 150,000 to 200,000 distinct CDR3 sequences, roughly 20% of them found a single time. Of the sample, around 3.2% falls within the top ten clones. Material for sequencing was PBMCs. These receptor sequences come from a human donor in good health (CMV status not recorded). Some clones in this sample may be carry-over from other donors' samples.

DNA of the CDR3: TGTGCCATCGCGGGGGATAGCAATCAGCCCCAGCATTTT. Its translation: CAIAGDSNQPQHF. The V gene is TRBV10-3, the J gene TRBJ1-5; a possible D gene is TRBD1 (5 bases). From germline, CDR1 is ENHRY and CDR2 SYGVKD. The V end lost 8 bases, the J end lost 0 bases, and 8 bases lay between the germline ends. CDR3 length: 13 amino acids.

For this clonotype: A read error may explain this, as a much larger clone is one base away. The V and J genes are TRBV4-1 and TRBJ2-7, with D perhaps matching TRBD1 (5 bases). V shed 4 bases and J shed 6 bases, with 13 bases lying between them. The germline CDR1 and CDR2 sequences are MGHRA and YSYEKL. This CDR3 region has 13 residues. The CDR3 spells CASSRPRQGEQYF. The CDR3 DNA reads TGCGCCAGCAGCCGTCCTCGGCAGGGCGAGCAGTACTTC.

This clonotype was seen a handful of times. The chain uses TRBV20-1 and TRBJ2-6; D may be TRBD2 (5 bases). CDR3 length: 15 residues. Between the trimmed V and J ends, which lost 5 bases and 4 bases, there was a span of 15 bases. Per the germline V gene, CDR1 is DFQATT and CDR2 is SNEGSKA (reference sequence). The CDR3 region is CSAEGWGAGANVLTF. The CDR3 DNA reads TGCAGTGCTGAGGGTTGGGGAGCCGGGGCCAACGTCCTGACTTTC.

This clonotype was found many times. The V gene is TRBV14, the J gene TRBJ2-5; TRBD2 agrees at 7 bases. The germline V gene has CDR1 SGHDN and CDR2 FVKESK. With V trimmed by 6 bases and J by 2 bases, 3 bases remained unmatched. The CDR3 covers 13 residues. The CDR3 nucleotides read TGTGCCAGCAGGGGACTAACGCAAGAGACCCAGTACTTC. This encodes CASRGLTQETQYF.

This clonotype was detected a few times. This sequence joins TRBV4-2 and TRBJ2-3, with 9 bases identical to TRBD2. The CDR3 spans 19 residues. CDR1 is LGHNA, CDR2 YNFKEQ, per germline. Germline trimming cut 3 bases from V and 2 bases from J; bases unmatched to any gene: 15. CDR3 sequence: CASSHTILSGRSATDTQYF. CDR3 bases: TGTGCCAGCAGCCATACTATTCTGAGCGGGAGGTCAGCCACAGATACGCAGTATTTT.

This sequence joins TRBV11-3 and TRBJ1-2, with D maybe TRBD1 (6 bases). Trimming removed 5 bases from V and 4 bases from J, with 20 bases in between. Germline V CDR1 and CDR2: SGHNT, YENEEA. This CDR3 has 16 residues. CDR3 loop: CASSSGAGEAFYGYTF. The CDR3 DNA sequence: TGTGCCAGCAGCAGCGGTGCAGGGGAAGCTTTCTATGGCTACACCTTC. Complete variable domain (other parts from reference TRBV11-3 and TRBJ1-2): EAGVVQSPRYKIIEKKQPVAFWCNPISGHNTLYWYLQNLGQGPELLIRYENEEAVDDSQLPKDRFSAERLKGVDSTLKIQPAELGDSAVYLCASSSGAGEAFYGYTFGSGTRLTVV.

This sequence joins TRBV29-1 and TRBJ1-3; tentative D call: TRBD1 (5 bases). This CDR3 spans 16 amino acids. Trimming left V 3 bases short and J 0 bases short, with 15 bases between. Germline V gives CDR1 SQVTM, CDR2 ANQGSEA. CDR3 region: CSVDARRDLSGNTIYF. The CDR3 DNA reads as TGCAGCGTTGACGCCCGCAGGGACCTCTCTGGAAACACCATATATTTT.

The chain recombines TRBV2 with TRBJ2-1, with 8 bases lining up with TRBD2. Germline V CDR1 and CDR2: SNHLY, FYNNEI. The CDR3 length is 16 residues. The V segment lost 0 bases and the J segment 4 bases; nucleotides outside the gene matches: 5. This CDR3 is CASSEAQRGSYNEQFF. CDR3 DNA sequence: TGTGCCAGCAGTGAAGCGCAGCGGGGGAGTTACAATGAGCAGTTCTTC.

CDR3 amino acids: CASSLDVTITRDRGRFLTYNEQFF. The CDR3 nucleotides read TGCGCCAGCAGCTTGGACGTGACCATTACCCGGGACAGGGGCCGATTTCTAACCTACAATGAGCAGTTCTTC. V gene TRBV5-1 combines with J gene TRBJ2-1; TRBD1 agrees at 10 bases. The J segment lost 2 bases and the V segment lost 0 bases, leaving 26 bases of the junction unmatched. The germline gives CDR1 SGHRS, CDR2 YFSETQ. This CDR3 region has 24 residues. Full variable domain (missing parts from reference TRBV5-1 and TRBJ2-1): KAGVTQTPRYLIKTRGQQVTLSCSPISGHRSVSWYQQTPGQGLQFLFEYFSETQRNKGNFPGRFSGRQFSNSRSEMNVSTLELGDSALYLCASSLDVTITRDRGRFLTYNEQFFGPGTRLTVL.

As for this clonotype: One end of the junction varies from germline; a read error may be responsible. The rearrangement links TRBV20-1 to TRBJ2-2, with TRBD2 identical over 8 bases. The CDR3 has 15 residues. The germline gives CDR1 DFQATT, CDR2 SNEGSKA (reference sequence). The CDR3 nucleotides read TGCAGTGCTGGGCTAGCGGGTGGGGGCACCGTGGAGCTGTTTTTT. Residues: CSAGLAGGGTVELFF.

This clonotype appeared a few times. The CDR3 DNA sequence: TGTGCCAGCAGCCAGGACAGGGGAGAGACAGATACGCAGTATTTT. It yields the protein CASSQDRGETDTQYF. This chain uses TRBV12-3 or TRBV12-4 with TRBJ2-3, with 9 bases lining up with TRBD1. The CDR3 extends over 15 amino acids. With V trimmed by 6 bases and J by 3 bases, 7 bases remained unmatched.

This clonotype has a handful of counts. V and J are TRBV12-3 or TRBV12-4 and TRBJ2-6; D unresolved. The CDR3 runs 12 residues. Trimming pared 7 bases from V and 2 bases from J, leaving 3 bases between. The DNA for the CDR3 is TGTGCCAGCAAAACTGGGGCCAACGTCCTGACTTTC. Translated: CASKTGANVLTF.

This CDR3 is CSVSPGGGEAFF. CDR3 DNA: TGCAGCGTCTCCCCCGGGGGCGGTGAAGCTTTCTTT. V is TRBV29-1 and J is TRBJ1-1, with D possibly matching TRBD1 (6 bases). In germline, CDR1 is SQVTM, CDR2 ANQGSEA. This CDR3 is built from 12 residues. V lost 6 bases to trimming and J lost 7 bases, with 15 bases between them.

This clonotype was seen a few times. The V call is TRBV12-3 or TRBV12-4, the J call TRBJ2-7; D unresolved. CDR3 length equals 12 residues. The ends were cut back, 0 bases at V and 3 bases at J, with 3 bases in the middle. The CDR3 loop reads CASSLALYEQYF. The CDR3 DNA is TGTGCCAGCAGTTTAGCACTCTACGAGCAGTACTTC.

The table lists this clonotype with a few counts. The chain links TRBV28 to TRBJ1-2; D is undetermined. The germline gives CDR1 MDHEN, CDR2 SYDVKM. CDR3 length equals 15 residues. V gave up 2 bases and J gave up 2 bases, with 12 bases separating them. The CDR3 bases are TGTGCCAGCAGTTTACTGGGGAAACACAACTATGGCTACACCTTC. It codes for CASSLLGKHNYGYTF.

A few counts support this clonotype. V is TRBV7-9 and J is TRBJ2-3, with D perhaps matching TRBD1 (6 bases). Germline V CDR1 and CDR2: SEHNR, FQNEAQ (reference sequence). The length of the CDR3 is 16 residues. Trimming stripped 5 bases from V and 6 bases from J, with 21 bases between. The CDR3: CASSPRGSALGDTQYF. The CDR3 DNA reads TGTGCCAGCAGCCCGAGGGGGAGCGCCCTCGGGGATACGCAGTATTTT.

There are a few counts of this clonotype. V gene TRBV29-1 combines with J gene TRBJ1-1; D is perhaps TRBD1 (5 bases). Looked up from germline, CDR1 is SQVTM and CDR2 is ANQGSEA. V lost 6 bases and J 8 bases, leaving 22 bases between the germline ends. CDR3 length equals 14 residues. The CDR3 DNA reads TGCAGCGTCGAACCGGGCCTCGCGGGGGGGGAAGCTTTCTTT. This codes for CSVEPGLAGGEAFF.

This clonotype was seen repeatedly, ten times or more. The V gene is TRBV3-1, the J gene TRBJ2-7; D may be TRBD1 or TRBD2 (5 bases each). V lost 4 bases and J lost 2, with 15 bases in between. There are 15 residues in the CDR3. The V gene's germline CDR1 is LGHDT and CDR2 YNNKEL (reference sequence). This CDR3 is CASSPGTINPYEQYF. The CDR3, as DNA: TGTGCCAGCAGCCCTGGGACGATAAATCCCTACGAGCAGTACTTC.

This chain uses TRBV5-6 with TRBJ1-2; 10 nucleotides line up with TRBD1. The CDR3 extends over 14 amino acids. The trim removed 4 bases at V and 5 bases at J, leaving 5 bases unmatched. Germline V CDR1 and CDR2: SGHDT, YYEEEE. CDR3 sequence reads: CASSDRGRQYGYTF. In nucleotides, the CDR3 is TGTGCCAGCAGCGACAGGGGGCGGCAGTATGGCTACACCTTC.

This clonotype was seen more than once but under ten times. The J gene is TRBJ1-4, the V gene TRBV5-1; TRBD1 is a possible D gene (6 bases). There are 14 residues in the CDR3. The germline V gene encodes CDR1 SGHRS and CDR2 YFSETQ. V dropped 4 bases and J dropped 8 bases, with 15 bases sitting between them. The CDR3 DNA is TGCGCCAGCAGCGGCGGACAGCTAGGGGAAAAACTGTTTTTT. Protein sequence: CASSGGQLGEKLFF.

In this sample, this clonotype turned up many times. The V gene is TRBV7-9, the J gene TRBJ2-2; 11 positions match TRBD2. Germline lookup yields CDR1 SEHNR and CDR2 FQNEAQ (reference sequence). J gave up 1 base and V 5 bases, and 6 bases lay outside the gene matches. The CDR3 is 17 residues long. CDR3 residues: CASSIGLAGENTGELFF. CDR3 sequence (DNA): TGTGCCAGCAGCATCGGACTAGCGGGCGAGAACACCGGGGAGCTGTTTTTT. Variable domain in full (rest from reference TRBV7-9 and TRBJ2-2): DTGVSQNPRHKITKRGQNVTFRCDPISEHNRLYWYRQTLGQGPEFLTYFQNEAQLEKSRLLSDRFSAERPKGSFSTLEIQRTEQGDSAMYLCASSIGLAGENTGELFFGEGSRLTVL.